This T cell receptor beta chain was obtained from a study of T cell changes during pregnancy in multiple sclerosis. The assay was immunoSEQ multiplex PCR, and TCRdb's table has in-frame clones only and misses some. The sample contains about 100,000 clones, approximately 94% of which appear only once. Trimming left V 4 bases short and J 6 bases short, with 12 bases between. The CDR3 covers 14 residues. The germline V gene has CDR1 MNHNS and CDR2 SASEGT. The rearrangement joins TRBV6-1 to TRBJ2-2; D gene uncertain. This TCR came from a female donor with multiple sclerosis, enrolled in a pregnancy study. The sequenced sample was peripheral blood, obtained before pregnancy. In DNA, the CDR3 is TGTGCCAGCAGTGGATTAGCTAACGCCGGGGAGCTGTTTTTT. Protein sequence: CASSGLANAGELFF.